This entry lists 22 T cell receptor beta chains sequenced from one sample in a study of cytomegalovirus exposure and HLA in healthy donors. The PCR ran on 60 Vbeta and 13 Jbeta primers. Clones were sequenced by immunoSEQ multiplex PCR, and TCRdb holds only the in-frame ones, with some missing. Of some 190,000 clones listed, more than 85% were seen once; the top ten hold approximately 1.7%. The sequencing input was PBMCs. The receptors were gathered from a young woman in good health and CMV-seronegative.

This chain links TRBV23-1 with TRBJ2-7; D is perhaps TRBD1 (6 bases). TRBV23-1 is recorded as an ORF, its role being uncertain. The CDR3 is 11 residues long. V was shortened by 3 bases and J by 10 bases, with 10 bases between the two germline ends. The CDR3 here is CASSQWGLQYF. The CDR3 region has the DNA TGCGCCAGCAGTCAGTGGGGGCTACAGTACTTC.

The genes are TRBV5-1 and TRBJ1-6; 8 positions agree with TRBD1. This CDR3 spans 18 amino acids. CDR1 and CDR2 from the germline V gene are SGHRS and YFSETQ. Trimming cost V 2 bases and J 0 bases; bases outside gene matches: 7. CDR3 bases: TGCGCCAGCAGCTTAAGGACAGGGCCCAGCTCCTATAATTCACCCCTCCACTTT. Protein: CASSLRTGPSSYNSPLHF.

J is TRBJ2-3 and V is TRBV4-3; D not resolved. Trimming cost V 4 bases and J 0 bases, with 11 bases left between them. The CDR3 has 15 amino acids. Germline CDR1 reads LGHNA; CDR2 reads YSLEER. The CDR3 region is CASSLIGASTDTQYF. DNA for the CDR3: TGCGCCAGCAGCCTAATCGGTGCTAGCACAGATACGCAGTATTTT.

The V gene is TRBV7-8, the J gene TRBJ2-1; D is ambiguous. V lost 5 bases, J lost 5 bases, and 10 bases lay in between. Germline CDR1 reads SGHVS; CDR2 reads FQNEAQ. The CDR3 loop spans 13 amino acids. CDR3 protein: CASSLLTHNEQFF. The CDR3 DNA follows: TGTGCCAGCAGCCTCCTTACTCACAATGAGCAGTTCTTC. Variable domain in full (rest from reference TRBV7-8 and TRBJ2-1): GAGVSQSPRYKVAKRGQDVALRCDPISGHVSLFWYQQALGQGPEFLTYFQNEAQLDKSGLPSDRFFAERPEGSVSTLKIQRTQQEDSAVYLCASSLLTHNEQFFGPGTRLTVL.

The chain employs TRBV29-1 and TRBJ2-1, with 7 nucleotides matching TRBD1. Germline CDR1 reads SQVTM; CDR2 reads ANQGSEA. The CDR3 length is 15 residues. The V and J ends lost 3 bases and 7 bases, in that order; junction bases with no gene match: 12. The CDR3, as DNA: TGCAGCGTTGACTCCACCGGGACAGCGCTTAATGAGCAGTTCTTC. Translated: CSVDSTGTALNEQFF.

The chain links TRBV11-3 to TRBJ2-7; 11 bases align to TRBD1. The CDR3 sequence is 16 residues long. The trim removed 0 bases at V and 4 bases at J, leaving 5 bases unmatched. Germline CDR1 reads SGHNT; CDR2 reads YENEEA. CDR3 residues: CASSLEDRGLRYEQYF. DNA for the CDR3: TGTGCCAGCAGCTTAGAGGACAGGGGGCTTCGTTACGAGCAGTACTTC.

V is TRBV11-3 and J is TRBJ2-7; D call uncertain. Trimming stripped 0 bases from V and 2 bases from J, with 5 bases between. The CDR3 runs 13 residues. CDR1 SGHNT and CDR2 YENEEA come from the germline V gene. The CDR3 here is CASSLDSAYEQYF. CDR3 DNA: TGTGCCAGCAGCTTAGATTCGGCCTACGAGCAGTACTTC.

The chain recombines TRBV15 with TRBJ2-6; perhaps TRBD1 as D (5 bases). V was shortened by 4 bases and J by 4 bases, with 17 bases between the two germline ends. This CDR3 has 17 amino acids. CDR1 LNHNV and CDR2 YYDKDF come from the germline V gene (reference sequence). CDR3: CATSTARGAAGANVLTF. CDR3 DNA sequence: TGTGCCACCAGCACCGCCCGTGGGGCAGCGGGGGCCAACGTCCTGACTTTC.

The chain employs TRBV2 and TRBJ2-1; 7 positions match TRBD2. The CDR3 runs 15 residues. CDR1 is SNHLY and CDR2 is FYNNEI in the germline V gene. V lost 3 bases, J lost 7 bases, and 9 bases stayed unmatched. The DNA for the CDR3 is TGTGCCAGCAGTGAGGGGGGGACGGTCGGTAATGAGCAGTTCTTC. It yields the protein CASSEGGTVGNEQFF.

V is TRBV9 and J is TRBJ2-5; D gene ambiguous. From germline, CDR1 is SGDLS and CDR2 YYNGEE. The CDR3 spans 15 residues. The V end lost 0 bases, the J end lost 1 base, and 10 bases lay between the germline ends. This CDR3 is CASSVEITAQETQYF. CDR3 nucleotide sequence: TGTGCCAGCAGCGTAGAGATCACAGCCCAAGAGACCCAGTACTTC.

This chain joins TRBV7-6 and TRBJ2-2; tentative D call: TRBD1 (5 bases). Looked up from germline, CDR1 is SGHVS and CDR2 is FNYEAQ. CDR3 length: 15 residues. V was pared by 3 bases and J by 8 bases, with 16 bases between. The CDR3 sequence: CASSFRAGLGGELFF. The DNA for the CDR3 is TGTGCCAGCAGCTTTAGGGCAGGGCTTGGAGGGGAGCTGTTTTTT.

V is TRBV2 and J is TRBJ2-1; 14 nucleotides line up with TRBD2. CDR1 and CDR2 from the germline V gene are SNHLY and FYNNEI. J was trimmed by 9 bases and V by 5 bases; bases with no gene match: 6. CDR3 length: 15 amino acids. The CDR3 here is CASSTTSGRAGEQFF. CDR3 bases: TGTGCCAGCAGTACGACTAGCGGGAGGGCCGGTGAGCAGTTCTTC.

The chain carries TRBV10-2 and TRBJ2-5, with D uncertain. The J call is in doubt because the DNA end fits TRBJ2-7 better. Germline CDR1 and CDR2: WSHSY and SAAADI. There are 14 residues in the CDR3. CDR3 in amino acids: CASSESVISYEQYF. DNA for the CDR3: TGCGCCAGCAGTGAGTCGGTGATTTCCTACGAGCAGTACTTC.

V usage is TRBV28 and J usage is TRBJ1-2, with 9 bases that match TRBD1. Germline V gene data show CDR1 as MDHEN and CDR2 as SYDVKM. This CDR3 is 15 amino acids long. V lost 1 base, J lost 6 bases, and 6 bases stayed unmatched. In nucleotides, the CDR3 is TGTGCCAGCAGTTTATATGCCGGACAGGGGAATGGCTACACCTTC. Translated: CASSLYAGQGNGYTF.

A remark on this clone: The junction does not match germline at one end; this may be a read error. CDR3 in DNA: TGTGCTAGCAGCTCAGACAGAAATTCACCCCTCCACTTT. Residues: CASSSDRNSPLHF. This chain connects TRBV7-7 to TRBJ1-6; D might be TRBD1 (5 bases). The CDR3 length is 13 residues. Germline V lookup: CDR1 SSHAT, CDR2 FNYEAQ (reference sequence).

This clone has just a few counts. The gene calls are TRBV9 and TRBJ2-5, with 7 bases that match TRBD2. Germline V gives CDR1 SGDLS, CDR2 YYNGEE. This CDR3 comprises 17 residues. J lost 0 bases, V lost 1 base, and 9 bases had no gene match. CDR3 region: CASSVSPASGNQETQYF. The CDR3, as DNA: TGTGCCAGCAGCGTATCCCCGGCTAGCGGAAACCAAGAGACCCAGTACTTC.

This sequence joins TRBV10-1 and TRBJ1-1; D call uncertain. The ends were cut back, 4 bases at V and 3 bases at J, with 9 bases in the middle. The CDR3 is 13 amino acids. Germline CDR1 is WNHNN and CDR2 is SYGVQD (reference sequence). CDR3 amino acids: CASSVARDTEAFF. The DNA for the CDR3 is TGCGCCAGCAGTGTGGCGCGGGACACTGAAGCTTTCTTT.

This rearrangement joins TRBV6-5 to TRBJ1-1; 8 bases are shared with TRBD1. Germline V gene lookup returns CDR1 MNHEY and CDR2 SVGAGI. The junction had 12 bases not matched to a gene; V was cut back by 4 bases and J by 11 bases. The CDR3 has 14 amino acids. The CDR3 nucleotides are TGTGCCAGCAGTTCCGCGGACAGGGTCTCTGGCGCTTTCTTT. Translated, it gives CASSSADRVSGAFF.

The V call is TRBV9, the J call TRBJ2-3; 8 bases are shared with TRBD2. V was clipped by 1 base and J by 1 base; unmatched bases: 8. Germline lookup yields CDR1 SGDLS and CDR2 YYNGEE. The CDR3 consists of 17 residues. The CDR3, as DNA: TGTGCCAGCAGCGTACCGTCCGCGGGAGGTGGCACAGATACGCAGTATTTT. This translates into CASSVPSAGGGTDTQYF.

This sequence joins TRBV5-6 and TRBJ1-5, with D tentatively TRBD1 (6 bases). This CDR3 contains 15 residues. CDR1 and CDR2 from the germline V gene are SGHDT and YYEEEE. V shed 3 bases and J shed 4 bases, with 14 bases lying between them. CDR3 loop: CASSSLRTVNQPQHF. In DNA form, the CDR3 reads TGTGCCAGCAGCTCTTTAAGGACAGTAAATCAGCCCCAGCATTTT. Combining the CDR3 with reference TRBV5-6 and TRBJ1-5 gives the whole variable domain DAGVTQSPTHLIKTRGQQVTLRCSPKSGHDTVSWYQQALGQGPQFIFQYYEEEERQRGNFPDRFSGHQFPNYSSELNVNALLLGDSALYLCASSSLRTVNQPQHFGDGTRLSIL.

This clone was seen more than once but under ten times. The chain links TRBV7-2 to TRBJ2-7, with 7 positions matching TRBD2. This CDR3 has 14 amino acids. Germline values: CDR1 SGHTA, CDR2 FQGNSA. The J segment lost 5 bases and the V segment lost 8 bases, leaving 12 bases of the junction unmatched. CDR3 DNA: TGTGCCAGCGGGTATAGCGGGCGCGCCAACGAGCAGTACTTC. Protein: CASGYSGRANEQYF.

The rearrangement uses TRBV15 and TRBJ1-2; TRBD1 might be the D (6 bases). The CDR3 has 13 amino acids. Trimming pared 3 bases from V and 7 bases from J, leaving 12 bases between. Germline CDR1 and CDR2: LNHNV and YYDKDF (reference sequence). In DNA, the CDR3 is TGTGCCACCAGCAGGGGGGCCTGGAGTGGCTACACCTTC. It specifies CATSRGAWSGYTF.